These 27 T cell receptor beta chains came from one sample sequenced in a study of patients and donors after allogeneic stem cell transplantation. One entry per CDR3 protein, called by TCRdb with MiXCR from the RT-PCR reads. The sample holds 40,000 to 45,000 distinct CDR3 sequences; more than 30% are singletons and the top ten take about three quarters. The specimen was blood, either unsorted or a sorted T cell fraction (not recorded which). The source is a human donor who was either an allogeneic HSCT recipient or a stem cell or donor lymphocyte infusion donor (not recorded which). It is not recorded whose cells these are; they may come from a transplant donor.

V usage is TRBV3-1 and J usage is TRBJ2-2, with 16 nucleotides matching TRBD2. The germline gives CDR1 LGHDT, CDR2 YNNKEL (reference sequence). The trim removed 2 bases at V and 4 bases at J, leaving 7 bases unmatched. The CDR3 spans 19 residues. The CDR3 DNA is TGTGCCAGCAGCCAATCACTGGGACTAGCGGGAGGGCGCACCGGGGAGCTGTTTTTT. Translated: CASSQSLGLAGGRTGELFF.

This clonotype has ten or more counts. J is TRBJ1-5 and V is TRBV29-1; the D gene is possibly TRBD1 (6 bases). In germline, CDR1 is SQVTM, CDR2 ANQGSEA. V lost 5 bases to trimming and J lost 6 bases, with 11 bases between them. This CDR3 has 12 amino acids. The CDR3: CSVKGGGQPQHF. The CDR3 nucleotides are TGCAGCGTTAAGGGGGGTGGTCAGCCCCAGCATTTT. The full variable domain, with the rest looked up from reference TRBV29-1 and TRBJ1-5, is SAVISQKPSRDICQRGTSLTIQCQVDSQVTMMFWYRQQPGQSLTLIATANQGSEATYESGFVIDKFPISRPNLTFSTLTVSNMSPEDSSIYLCSVKGGGQPQHFGDGTRLSIL.

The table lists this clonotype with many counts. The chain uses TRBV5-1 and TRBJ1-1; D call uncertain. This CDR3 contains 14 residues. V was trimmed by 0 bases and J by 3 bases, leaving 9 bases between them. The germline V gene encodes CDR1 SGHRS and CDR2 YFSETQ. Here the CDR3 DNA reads TGCGCCAGCAGCTTGGAAGCTTGGGACACTGAAGCTTTCTTT. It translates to CASSLEAWDTEAFF.

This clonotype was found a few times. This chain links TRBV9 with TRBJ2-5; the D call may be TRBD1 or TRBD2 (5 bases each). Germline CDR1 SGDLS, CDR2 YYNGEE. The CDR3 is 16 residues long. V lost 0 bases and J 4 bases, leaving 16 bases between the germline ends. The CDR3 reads CASSVEGLLGGETQYF. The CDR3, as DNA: TGTGCCAGCAGCGTAGAAGGACTTCTTGGGGGAGAGACCCAGTACTTC. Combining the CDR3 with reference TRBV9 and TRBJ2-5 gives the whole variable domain DSGVTQTPKHLITATGQRVTLRCSPRSGDLSVYWYQQSLDQGLQFLIQYYNGEERAKGNILERFSAQQFPDLHSELNLSSLELGDSALYFCASSVEGLLGGETQYFGPGTRLLVL.

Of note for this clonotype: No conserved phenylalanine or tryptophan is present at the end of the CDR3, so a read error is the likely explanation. The CDR3 here is CASSPPRGVRGYTL. The CDR3 DNA follows: TGTGCCAGCTCACCACCCAGGGGGGTGAGAGGCTACACCTTA. V is TRBV18 and J is TRBJ1-2, with 7 bases aligning to TRBD1. The CDR3 totals 14 residues. Germline lookup yields CDR1 KGHSH and CDR2 LQKENI. J gave up 8 bases and V 0 bases, and 6 bases lay outside the gene matches.

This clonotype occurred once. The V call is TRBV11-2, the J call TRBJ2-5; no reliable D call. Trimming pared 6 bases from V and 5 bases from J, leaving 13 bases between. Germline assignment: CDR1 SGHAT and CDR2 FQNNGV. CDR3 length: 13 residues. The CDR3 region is CASRRPATETQYF. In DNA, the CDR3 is TGTGCCAGCAGGAGGCCGGCTACGGAGACCCAGTACTTC.

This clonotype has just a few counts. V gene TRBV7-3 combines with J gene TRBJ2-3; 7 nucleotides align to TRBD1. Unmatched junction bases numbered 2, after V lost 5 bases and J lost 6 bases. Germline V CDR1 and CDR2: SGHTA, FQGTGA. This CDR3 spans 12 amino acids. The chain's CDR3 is CASSLQGDTQYF. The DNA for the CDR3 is TGTGCCAGCAGCCTACAGGGGGATACGCAGTATTTT.

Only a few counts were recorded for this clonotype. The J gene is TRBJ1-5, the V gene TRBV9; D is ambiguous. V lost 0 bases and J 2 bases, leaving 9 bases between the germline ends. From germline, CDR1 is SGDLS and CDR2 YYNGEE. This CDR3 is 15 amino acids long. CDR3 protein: CASSVGKGRNQPQHF. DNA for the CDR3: TGTGCCAGCAGCGTAGGAAAAGGGCGCAATCAGCCCCAGCATTTT.

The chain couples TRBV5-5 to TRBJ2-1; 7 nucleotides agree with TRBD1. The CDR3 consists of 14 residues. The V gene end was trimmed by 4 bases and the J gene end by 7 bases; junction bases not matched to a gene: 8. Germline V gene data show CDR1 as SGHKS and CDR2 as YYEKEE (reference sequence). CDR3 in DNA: TGTGCCAGCAGCCACCTCACGGACAGGAATGAGCAGTTCTTC. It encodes CASSHLTDRNEQFF.

In DNA, the CDR3 is TGCAGTGCCCTGGACAGCCTGACTTTGAACGAGCAGTACTTC. Amino acid sequence: CSALDSLTLNEQYF. The J gene is TRBJ2-7, the V gene TRBV20-1, with a tentative D call TRBD1 (6 bases). The germline gives CDR1 DFQATT, CDR2 SNEGSKA (reference sequence). The CDR3 is 14 residues long. V shed 6 bases and J shed 5 bases, with 20 bases lying between them.

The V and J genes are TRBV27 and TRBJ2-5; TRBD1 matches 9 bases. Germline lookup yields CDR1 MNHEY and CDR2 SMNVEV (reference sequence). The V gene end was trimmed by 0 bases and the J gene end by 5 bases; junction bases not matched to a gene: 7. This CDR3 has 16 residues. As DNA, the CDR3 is TGTGCCAGCAGTTTATCGCACAGGGGGCCCAGGGAGACCCAGTACTTC. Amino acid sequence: CASSLSHRGPRETQYF.

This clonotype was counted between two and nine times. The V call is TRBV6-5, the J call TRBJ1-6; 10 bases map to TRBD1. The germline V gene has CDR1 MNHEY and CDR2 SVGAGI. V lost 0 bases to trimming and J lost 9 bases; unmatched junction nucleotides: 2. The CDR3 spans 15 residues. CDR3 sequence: CASSYSRQGASPLHF. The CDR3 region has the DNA TGTGCCAGCAGTTACTCTAGACAGGGGGCTTCACCCCTCCACTTT.

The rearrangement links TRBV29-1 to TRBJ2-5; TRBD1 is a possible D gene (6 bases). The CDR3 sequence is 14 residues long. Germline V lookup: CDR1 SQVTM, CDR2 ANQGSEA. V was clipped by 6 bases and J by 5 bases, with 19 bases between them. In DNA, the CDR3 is TGCAGCGTCGCGGCCACAGGGTATGCGGAGACCCAGTACTTC. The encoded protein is CSVAATGYAETQYF.

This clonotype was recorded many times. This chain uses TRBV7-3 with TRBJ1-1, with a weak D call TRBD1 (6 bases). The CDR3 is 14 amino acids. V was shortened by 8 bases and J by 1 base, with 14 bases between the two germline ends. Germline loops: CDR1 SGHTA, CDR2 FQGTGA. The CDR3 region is CASSTGTPNTEAFF. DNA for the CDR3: TGTGCCAGCTCTACCGGGACACCGAACACTGAAGCTTTCTTT.

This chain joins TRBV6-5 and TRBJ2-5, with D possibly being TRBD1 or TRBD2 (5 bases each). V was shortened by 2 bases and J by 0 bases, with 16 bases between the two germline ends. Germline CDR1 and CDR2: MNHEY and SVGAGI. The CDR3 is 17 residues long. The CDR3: CASSYAGRASNQETQYF. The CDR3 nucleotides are TGTGCCAGCAGTTACGCGGGCAGGGCGAGTAACCAAGAGACCCAGTACTTC.

CDR3 amino acids: CASMETSGRAFSYEQYF. DNA for the CDR3: TGTGCCAGCATGGAGACTAGCGGGAGGGCCTTCTCCTACGAGCAGTACTTC. This rearrangement joins TRBV12-3 or TRBV12-4 to TRBJ2-7; 14 positions match TRBD2. The junction had 8 bases not matched to a gene; V was cut back by 7 bases and J by 0 bases. The CDR3 loop spans 17 amino acids.

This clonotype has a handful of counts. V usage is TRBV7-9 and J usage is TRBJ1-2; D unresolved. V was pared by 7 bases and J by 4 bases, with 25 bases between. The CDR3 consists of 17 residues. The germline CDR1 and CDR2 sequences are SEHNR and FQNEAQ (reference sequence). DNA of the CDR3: TGTGCCAGCACCGGAGAGGTGACACCTGGAGGAGGCTATGGCTACACCTTC. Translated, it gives CASTGEVTPGGGYGYTF.

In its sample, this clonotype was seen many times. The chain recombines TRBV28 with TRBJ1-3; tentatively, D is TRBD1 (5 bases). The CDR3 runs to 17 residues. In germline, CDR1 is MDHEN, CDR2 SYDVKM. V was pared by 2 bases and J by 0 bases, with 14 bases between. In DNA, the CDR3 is TGTGCCAGCAGTTTACCCTGGGGACCGAGCTCTGGAAACACCATATATTTT. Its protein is CASSLPWGPSSGNTIYF.

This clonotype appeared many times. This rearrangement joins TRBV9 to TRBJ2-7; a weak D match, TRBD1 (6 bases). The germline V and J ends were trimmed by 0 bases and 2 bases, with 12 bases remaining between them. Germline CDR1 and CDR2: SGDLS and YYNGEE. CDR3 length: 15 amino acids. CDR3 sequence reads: CASSVAPQGTYEQYF. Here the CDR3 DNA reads TGTGCCAGCAGCGTAGCCCCACAGGGAACCTACGAGCAGTACTTC.

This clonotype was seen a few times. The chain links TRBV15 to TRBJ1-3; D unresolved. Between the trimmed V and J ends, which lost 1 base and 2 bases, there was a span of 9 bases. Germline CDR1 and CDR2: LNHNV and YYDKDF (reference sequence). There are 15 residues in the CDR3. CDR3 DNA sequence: TGTGCCACCAGCAGAGGCCCTACCCCTGGAAACACCATATATTTT. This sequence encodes CATSRGPTPGNTIYF.

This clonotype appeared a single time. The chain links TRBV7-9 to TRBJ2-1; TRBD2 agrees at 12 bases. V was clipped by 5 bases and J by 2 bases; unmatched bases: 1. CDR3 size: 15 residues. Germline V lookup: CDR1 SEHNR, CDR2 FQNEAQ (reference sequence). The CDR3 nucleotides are TGTGCCAGCAGCCGGACTAGCGGGGCCTACAATGAGCAGTTCTTC. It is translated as CASSRTSGAYNEQFF. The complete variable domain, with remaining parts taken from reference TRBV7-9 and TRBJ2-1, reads DTGVSQNPRHKITKRGQNVTFRCDPISEHNRLYWYRQTLGQGPEFLTYFQNEAQLEKSRLLSDRFSAERPKGSFSTLEIQRTEQGDSAMYLCASSRTSGAYNEQFFGPGTRLTVL.

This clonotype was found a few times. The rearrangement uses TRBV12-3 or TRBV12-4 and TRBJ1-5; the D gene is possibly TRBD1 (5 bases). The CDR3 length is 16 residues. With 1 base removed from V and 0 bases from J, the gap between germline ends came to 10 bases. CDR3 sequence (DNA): TGTGCCAGCAGTTTAGGGGGCTCTCTTAGCAATCAGCCCCAGCATTTT. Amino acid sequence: CASSLGGSLSNQPQHF.

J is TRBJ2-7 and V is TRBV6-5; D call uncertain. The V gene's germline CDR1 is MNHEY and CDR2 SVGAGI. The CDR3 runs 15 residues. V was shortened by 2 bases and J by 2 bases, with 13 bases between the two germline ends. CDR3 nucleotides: TGTGCCAGCAGTTACCGGCAGGTGCCCCCCTACGAGCAGTACTTC. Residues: CASSYRQVPPYEQYF.

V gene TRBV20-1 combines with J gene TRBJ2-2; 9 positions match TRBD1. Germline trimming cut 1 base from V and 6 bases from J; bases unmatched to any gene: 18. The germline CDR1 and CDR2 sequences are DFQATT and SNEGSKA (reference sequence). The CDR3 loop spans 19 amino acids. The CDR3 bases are TGCAGTGCTAGAGCCCTGGTTTTGGGACAGGGCCTCGGCGCCGGGGAGCTGTTTTTT. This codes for CSARALVLGQGLGAGELFF.

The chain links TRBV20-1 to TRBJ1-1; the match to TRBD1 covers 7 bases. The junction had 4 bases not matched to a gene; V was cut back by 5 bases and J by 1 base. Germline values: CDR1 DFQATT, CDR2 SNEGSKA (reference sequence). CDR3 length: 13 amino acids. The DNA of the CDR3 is TGCAGTGCTTACCGGGACAGGAACACTGAAGCTTTCTTT. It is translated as CSAYRDRNTEAFF.

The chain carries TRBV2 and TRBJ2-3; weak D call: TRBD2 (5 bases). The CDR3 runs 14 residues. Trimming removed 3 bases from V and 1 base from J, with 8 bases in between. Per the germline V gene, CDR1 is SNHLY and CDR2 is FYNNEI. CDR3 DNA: TGTGCCAGCAGTGATCGGACTGGCACAGATACGCAGTATTTT. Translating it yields CASSDRTGTDTQYF.

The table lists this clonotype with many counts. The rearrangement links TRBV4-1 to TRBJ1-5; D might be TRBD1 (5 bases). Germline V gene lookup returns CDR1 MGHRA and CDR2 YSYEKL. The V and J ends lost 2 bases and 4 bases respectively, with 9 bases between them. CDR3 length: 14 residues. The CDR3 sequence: CASSQTGLNQPQHF. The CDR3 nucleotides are TGCGCCAGCAGCCAAACGGGGCTTAATCAGCCCCAGCATTTT.